This T cell receptor (beta chain) comes out of a study of spatial heterogeneity in lung cancer. About the research overall: Unique TCR and UMI combinations averaged more than ten appearances each in raw reads. Regarding the study as a whole: TCRs found ubiquitously expanded in tumor appeared in blood more at resection than at follow-up.

Germline V CDR1 and CDR2: LGHNA, YNFKEQ. Trimming took 0 bases from V and 11 from J, leaving 18 bases between them. This CDR3 region has 15 residues. Described time point: blood at routine non-recurrence follow-up after resection. Unsorted tumor, nontumor lung tissue or cryopreserved PBMC supplied the whole RNA. TCRdb re-derived calls from the 5' RACE reads in MiXCR, one entry per CDR3 protein. This table has about 47,000 distinct CDR3 sequences, 6.5% to 7.5% appearing once. Only a few counts were recorded for this clonotype. The antigen is not known. The sample here was PBMCs, taken at follow-up. This receptor was obtained from a female donor with early-stage non-small cell lung cancer. The rearrangement uses TRBV4-2 and TRBJ2-3, with D tentatively TRBD1 (5 bases). In nucleotides, the CDR3 is TGTGCCAGCAGCCAAGAAAGACAGATCCTTGTGGGGCAGTATTTT. Translated: CASSQERQILVGQYF.